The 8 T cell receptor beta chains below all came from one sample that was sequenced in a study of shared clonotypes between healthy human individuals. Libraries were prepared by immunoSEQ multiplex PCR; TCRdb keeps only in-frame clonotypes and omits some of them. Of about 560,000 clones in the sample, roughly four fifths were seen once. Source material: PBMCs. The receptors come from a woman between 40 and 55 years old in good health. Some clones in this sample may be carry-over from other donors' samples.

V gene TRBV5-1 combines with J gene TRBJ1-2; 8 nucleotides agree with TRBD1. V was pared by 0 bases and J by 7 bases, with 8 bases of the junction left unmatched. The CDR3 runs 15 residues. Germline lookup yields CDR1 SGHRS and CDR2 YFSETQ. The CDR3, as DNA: TGCGCCAGCAGCTTGGACGGTCAGGGGGCGCTTGGCTACACCTTC. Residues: CASSLDGQGALGYTF.

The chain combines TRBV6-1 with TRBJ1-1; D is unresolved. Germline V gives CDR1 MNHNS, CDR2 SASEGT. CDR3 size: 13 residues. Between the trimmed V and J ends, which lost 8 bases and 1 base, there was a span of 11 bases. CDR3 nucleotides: TGTGCCAGCCGGGTGACTGAGAACACTGAAGCTTTCTTT. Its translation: CASRVTENTEAFF.

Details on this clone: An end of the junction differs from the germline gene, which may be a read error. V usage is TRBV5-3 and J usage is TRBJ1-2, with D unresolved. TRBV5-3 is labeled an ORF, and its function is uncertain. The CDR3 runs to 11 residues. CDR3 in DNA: TGTGCCAGCAGCTTGGGTGGGGGCTACACCTTC. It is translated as CASSLGGGYTF.

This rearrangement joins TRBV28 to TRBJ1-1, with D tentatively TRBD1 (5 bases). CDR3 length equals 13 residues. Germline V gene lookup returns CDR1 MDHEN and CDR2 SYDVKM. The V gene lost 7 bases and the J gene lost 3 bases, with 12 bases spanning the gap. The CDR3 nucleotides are TGTGCCAGCATTCGCAGGGCGTACACTGAAGCTTTCTTT. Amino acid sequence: CASIRRAYTEAFF. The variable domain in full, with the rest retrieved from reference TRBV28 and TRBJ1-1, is DVKVTQSSRYLVKRTGEKVFLECVQDMDHENMFWYRQDPGLGLRLIYFSYDVKMKEKGDIPEGYSVSREKKERFSLILESASTNQTSMYLCASIRRAYTEAFFGQGTRLTVV.

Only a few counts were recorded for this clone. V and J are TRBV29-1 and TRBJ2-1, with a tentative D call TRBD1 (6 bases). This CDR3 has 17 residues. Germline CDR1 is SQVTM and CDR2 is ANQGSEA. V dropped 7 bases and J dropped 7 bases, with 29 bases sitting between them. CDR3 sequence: CSAQKFRDTNMRNEQFF. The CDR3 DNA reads TGCAGCGCCCAAAAATTCCGGGACACCAATATGCGGAATGAGCAGTTCTTC.

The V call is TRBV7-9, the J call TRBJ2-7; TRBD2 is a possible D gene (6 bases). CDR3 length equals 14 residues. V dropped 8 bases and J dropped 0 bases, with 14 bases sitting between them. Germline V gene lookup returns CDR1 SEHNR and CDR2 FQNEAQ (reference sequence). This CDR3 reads CASRGGGSSYEQYF. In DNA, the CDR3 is TGTGCCAGCCGGGGAGGCGGCAGCTCCTACGAGCAGTACTTC.

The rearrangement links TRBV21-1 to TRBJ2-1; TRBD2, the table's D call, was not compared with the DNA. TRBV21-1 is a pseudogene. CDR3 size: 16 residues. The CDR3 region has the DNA TGTGCCAGCGGTCCGGGACTAGCGGACACTAACAATGAGCAGTTCTTC. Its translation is CASGPGLADTNNEQFF.

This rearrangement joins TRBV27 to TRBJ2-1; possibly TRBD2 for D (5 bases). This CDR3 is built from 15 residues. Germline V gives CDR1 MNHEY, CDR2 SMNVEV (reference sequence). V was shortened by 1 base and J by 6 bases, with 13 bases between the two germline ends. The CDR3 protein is CASSLFSDPSNEQFF. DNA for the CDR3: TGTGCCAGCAGTTTATTTAGCGACCCCTCCAATGAGCAGTTCTTC.